The T cell receptor (beta chain) under discussion was sequenced for a study of blood T cells in healthy people across ages. Study outcomes and limitations: As naive T cell percentage varied, TCR beta diversity correlated strongly with it. Fewer expanded clones and more diversity marked long-lived versus aged donors.

PCR was performed a second time for about 7 to 11 cycles using a sample-barcoded 5' primer and a J-beta primer mix. TCRdb reprocessed the 5' RACE reads with MiXCR, giving one entry per CDR3 protein. Of about a million distinct CDR3 sequences in the sample, around two fifths were seen once. The study recruited healthy Caucasian donors from Russia who were aged about 6 to 90. In the case of this clonotype: The antigen is unknown.

Germline CDR1 and CDR2: MNHEY and SMNVEV (reference sequence). Trimming pared 5 bases from V and 1 base from J, leaving 15 bases between. CDR3 length: 16 residues. The clonotype originates from a young man in good health. The V and J genes are TRBV27 and TRBJ2-1; no definite D call. The sequenced material came from blood. CDR3 region: CASSLLDKRSYNEQFF. The CDR3 region has the DNA TGTGCCAGCAGTCTACTTGACAAAAGATCCTACAATGAGCAGTTCTTC.